This T cell receptor (beta chain) was documented in a study of T cell clonality in common variable immunodeficiency. Findings and limits, study-wide: Patient heterogeneity in the CVID cohort limited correlations between repertoire features and clinical complications. Reportedly, TCR beta sequences from common variable immunodeficiency showed fewer deletions and N-nucleotide insertions. CVID subjects showed higher TCRbeta clonality than healthy controls.

The CDR3 totals 15 residues. The germline V and J ends were trimmed by 1 base and 8 bases, with 12 bases remaining between them. Germline V CDR1 and CDR2: ENHRY, SYGVKD. Sequencing input was equivalent genomic DNA from CVID and controls. TCRdb's table, derived via immunoSEQ multiplex PCR, lists solely in-frame clones and lacks some. The sample data list around 16,000 clones. Regarding this clone: Its antigen is not known. The sequence runs out 3 residues before the end of the CDR3; the remainder is reconstructed from the germline J gene.

The sequenced sample was peripheral blood mononuclear cells. The TCR originated in a human donor with common variable immunodeficiency. This chain joins TRBV10-3 and TRBJ1-6; tentatively, D is TRBD1 (6 bases). The sequenced part of the CDR3 DNA is TGTGCCATCAGTGAGTTGGAGGCAGGGGATTCACCC. Its protein product is CAISELEAGDSP. The whole CDR3 is CAISELEAGDSPLHF.